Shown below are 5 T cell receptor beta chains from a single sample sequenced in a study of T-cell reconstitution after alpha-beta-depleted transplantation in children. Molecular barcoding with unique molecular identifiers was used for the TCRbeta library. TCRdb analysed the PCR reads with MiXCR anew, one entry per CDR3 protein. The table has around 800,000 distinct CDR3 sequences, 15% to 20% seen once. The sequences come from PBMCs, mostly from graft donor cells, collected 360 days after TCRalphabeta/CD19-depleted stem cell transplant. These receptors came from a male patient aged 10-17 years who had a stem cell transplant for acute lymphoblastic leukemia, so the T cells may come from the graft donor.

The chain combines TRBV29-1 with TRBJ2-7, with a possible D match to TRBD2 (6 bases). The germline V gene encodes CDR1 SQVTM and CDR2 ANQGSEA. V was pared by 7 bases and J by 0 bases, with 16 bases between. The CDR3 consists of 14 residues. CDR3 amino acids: CSATEGAGSYEQYF. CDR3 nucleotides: TGCAGCGCGACGGAGGGAGCCGGCTCCTACGAGCAGTACTTC.

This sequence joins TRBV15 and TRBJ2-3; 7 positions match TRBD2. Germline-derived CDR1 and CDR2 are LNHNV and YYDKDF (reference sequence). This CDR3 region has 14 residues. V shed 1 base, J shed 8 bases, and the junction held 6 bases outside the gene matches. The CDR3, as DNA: TGTGCCACCAGCAGAGCAAGCGGGGCCGGTACGCAGTATTTT. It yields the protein CATSRASGAGTQYF. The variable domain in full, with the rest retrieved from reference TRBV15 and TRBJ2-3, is DAMVIQNPRYQVTQFGKPVTLSCSQTLNHNVMYWYQQKSSQAPKLLFHYYDKDFNNEADTPDNFQSRRPNTSFCFLDIRSPGLGDTAMYLCATSRASGAGTQYFGPGTRLTVL.

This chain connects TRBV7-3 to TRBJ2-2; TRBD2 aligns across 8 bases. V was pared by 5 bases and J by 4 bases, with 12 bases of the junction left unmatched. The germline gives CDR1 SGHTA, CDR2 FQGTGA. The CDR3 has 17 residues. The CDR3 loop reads CASSTQTGLVSTGELFF. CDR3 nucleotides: TGTGCCAGCAGCACCCAGACGGGACTAGTATCCACCGGGGAGCTGTTTTTT.

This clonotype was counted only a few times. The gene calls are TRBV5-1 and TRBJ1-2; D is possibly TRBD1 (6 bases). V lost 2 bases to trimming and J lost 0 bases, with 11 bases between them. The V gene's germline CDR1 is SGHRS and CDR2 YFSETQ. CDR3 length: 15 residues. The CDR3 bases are TGCGCCAGCAGCTTTGACAGGCTTACTAACTATGGCTACACCTTC. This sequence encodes CASSFDRLTNYGYTF.

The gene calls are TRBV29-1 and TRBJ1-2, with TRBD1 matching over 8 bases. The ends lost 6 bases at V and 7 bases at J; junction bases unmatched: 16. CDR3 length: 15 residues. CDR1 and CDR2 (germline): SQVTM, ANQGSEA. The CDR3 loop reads CSVDTPGQASSGYTF. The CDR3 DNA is TGCAGCGTAGACACTCCGGGACAGGCATCGAGTGGCTACACCTTC. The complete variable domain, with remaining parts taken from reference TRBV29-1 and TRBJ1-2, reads SAVISQKPSRDICQRGTSLTIQCQVDSQVTMMFWYRQQPGQSLTLIATANQGSEATYESGFVIDKFPISRPNLTFSTLTVSNMSPEDSSIYLCSVDTPGQASSGYTFGSGTRLTVV.